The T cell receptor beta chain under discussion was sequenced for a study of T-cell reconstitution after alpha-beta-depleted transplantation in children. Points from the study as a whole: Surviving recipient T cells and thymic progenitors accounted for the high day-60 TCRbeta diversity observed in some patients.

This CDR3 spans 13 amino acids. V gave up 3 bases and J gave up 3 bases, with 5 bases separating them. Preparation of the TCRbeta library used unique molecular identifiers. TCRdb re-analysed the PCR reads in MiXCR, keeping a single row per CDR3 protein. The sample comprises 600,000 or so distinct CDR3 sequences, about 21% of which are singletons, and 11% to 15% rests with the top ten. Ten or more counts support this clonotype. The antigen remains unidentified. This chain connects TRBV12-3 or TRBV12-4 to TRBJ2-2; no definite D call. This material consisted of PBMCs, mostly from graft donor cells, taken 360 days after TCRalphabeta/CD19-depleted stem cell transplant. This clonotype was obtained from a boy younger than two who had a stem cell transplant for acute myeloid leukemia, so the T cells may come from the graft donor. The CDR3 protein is CASSFWDTGELFF. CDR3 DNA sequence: TGTGCCAGCAGTTTCTGGGACACCGGGGAGCTGTTTTTT.